These 30 T cell receptor beta chains share one sample of origin, sequenced in a study of Graves' ophthalmopathy and Graves' hyperthyroidism. For repertoire sequencing, the TCR beta CDR3 regions were amplified from RNA transcripts. HTBI primers primed a first-round RT-PCR, and a second-round multiplex PCR followed. TCRdb independently ran MiXCR on the multiplex PCR reads; one entry per CDR3 protein. The profile covers more than 300,000 distinct CDR3 sequences, with roughly 15% appearing a single time and 2% to 3% taken by the ten largest. Sequencing was carried out using peripheral blood. The receptors originated from an adult woman with stable Graves' hyperthyroidism.

Note on this clonotype: At one end, the junction sequence differs from germline, possibly due to a read error. The J gene is TRBJ1-5, the V gene TRBV28; D might be TRBD1 (5 bases). The germline CDR1 and CDR2 sequences are MDHEN and SYDVKM. This CDR3 contains 15 residues. The CDR3 loop reads CASSPSGLSNQPQHF. CDR3 in DNA: TGTGCCAGCAGTCCGTCGGGACTCAGCAATCAGCCTCAGCATTTT.

This clonotype has a count of ten or more. The chain employs TRBV12-3 or TRBV12-4 and TRBJ1-2; 7 bases agree with TRBD1. This CDR3 region has 14 residues. The trim removed 7 bases at V and 8 bases at J, leaving 13 bases unmatched. CDR3 coding DNA: TGTGCCAGCACCTCCGACAGGGCGTTCTACGGCTACACCTTC. Its translation is CASTSDRAFYGYTF.

The chain recombines TRBV19 with TRBJ1-5, with D perhaps matching TRBD1 (5 bases). Between the trimmed V and J ends, which lost 5 bases and 0 bases, there was a span of 11 bases. The CDR3 sequence is 15 residues long. Germline CDR1 LNHDA, CDR2 SQIVND (reference sequence). In nucleotides, the CDR3 is TGTGCCAGTAGTCGGACAAGCCCTAGCAATCAGCCCCAGCATTTT. Residues: CASSRTSPSNQPQHF.

This clonotype was seen repeatedly, ten times or more. The chain carries TRBV28 and TRBJ2-7; no firm D call. Trimming left V 3 bases short and J 1 base short, with 19 bases between. This CDR3 has 17 amino acids. The V gene's germline CDR1 is MDHEN and CDR2 SYDVKM. The CDR3 DNA is TGTGCCAGCAGTTTGGGCAGCATCCAACGCTTATCCTACGAGCAGTACTTC. Protein: CASSLGSIQRLSYEQYF.

The chain couples TRBV12-3 or TRBV12-4 to TRBJ2-5; 8 bases match TRBD2. The CDR3 has 14 amino acids. V trimming: 6 bases; J trimming: 9 bases; junction bases outside the gene matches: 12. For the CDR3, the DNA is TGTGCCAGCAGGCCAGGCGGGGGGCACCTCCCCCAGTACTTC. It specifies CASRPGGGHLPQYF.

The chain recombines TRBV27 with TRBJ2-7, with 8 bases fitting TRBD2. The junction had 10 bases not matched to a gene; V was cut back by 3 bases and J by 6 bases. The CDR3 extends over 15 amino acids. Germline V gene lookup returns CDR1 MNHEY and CDR2 SMNVEV (reference sequence). The CDR3 is CASSFDGLASTEQYF. CDR3 in DNA: TGTGCCAGCAGTTTCGACGGACTAGCTTCGACCGAGCAGTACTTC.

The CDR3 region has the DNA TGTGCCAGCAGTTTAGAGGCGGTGGGGGGCGCCGCAGATACGCAGTATTTT. It specifies CASSLEAVGGAADTQYF. The chain joins TRBV28 to TRBJ2-3; D possibly matches TRBD1 or TRBD2 (6 bases each). CDR3 length: 17 amino acids. From germline, CDR1 is MDHEN and CDR2 SYDVKM. V dropped 2 bases and J dropped 4 bases, with 19 bases sitting between them.

The V gene is TRBV6-4, the J gene TRBJ1-1; the D is unclear. V dropped 7 bases and J dropped 3 bases, with 18 bases sitting between them. The CDR3 is 15 amino acids. The germline V gene encodes CDR1 MRHNA and CDR2 SNTAGT. The CDR3 bases are TGTGCCAGCACTGCCTACCCATCCTTGGACACTGAAGCTTTCTTT. Encoded protein: CASTAYPSLDTEAFF.

This clonotype was seen at least ten times. The chain recombines TRBV29-1 with TRBJ1-1; D is undetermined. Trimming left V 6 bases short and J 7 bases short, with 18 bases between. The V gene's germline CDR1 is SQVTM and CDR2 ANQGSEA. CDR3 size: 13 residues. CDR3 residues: CSVPEPSDGEAFF. As DNA, the CDR3 is TGCAGCGTCCCCGAGCCGTCTGACGGTGAAGCTTTCTTT.

This clonotype was counted ten times or more. V and J are TRBV7-6 and TRBJ2-7, with D hard to call. V was pared by 5 bases and J by 3 bases, with 14 bases between. The CDR3 runs to 14 residues. Germline CDR1 is SGHVS and CDR2 is FNYEAQ. The CDR3 reads CASSPSLDFYEQYF. The CDR3 DNA follows: TGTGCCAGCAGCCCCAGTCTGGATTTCTACGAGCAGTACTTC.

CDR3 coding DNA: TGTGCCACCATGGCAGGCTCCGGTTTCACCGGGGAGCTGTTTTTT. Protein sequence: CATMAGSGFTGELFF. V usage is TRBV24-1 and J usage is TRBJ2-2, with unresolved D. Trimming took off 8 bases at V and 4 bases at J, with 16 bases between the two ends. In germline, CDR1 is KGHDR, CDR2 SFDVKD. The CDR3 is 15 amino acids.

The V and J genes are TRBV30 and TRBJ2-7; TRBD1 is a possible D gene (5 bases). Germline assignment: CDR1 GTSNPN and CDR2 SVGIG (reference sequence). The CDR3 is 12 amino acids. V gave up 3 bases and J gave up 3 bases, with 9 bases separating them. CDR3 sequence reads: CAWRSDNYEQYF. CDR3 sequence (DNA): TGTGCCTGGAGGTCGGACAACTACGAGCAGTACTTC.

This clonotype was seen repeatedly, ten times or more. The V gene is TRBV20-1, the J gene TRBJ2-5, with 10 nucleotides matching TRBD1. Germline CDR1 DFQATT, CDR2 SNEGSKA (reference sequence). The CDR3 sequence is 15 residues long. V was clipped by 6 bases and J by 2 bases; unmatched bases: 9. CDR3 region: CSAERGQGGQETQYF. CDR3 sequence (DNA): TGCAGTGCAGAAAGAGGACAGGGGGGACAAGAGACCCAGTACTTC.

Points on this clonotype: With a much larger clone just one base away, this may be a read error. The J gene is TRBJ1-1, the V gene TRBV28, with D possibly being TRBD1 (6 bases). V was clipped by 7 bases and J by 5 bases, with 20 bases between them. Germline V gene sequence: CDR1 MDHEN, CDR2 SYDVKM. This CDR3 spans 15 amino acids. The CDR3 is CASIQVSGDLTEAFF. CDR3 sequence (DNA): TGTGCCAGCATACAGGTGTCAGGGGATCTTACTGAAGCTTTCTTT.

The rearrangement uses TRBV28 and TRBJ2-7, with D perhaps given as TRBD1 or TRBD2 (6 bases each). CDR3 length: 13 amino acids. Germline loops: CDR1 MDHEN, CDR2 SYDVKM. Trimming shortened V by 6 bases and J by 7 bases, and 16 bases separated the two germline ends. The CDR3 reads CASSPGGLEEQYF. DNA of the CDR3: TGTGCCAGCAGCCCTGGGGGGCTGGAGGAGCAGTACTTC.

There are many counts of this clonotype. A much larger clonotype is one base distant, so this may be a read error. The CDR3: CASSYLWDRVDIKYF. CDR3 sequence (DNA): TGTGCCAGCAGTTATCTTTGGGACAGAGTAGACATTAAGTACTTC. V is TRBV6-5 and J is TRBJ2-4; TRBD1 aligns across 7 bases. Germline lookup yields CDR1 MNHEY and CDR2 SVGAGI. The CDR3 loop spans 15 amino acids.

At least ten counts were recorded for this clonotype. The gene calls are TRBV20-1 and TRBJ2-7, with D perhaps TRBD2 (5 bases). Trimming took off 0 bases at V and 2 bases at J, with 11 bases between the two ends. The CDR3 runs to 14 residues. In germline, CDR1 is DFQATT, CDR2 SNEGSKA (reference sequence). The CDR3 nucleotides read TGCAGTGCTAGAGATTTTGGAGGAGCCTACGAGCAGTACTTC. Protein sequence: CSARDFGGAYEQYF.

V gene TRBV18 combines with J gene TRBJ2-2; unclear D gene. CDR3 length: 14 residues. Germline V gene lookup returns CDR1 KGHSH and CDR2 LQKENI. Trimming removed 5 bases at V and 2 bases at J, with 9 bases between. The CDR3 nucleotides are TGTGCCAGCTCAATCGCGGCAAACACCGGGGAGCTGTTTTTT. Translating it yields CASSIAANTGELFF.

In its sample, this clonotype was seen many times. This rearrangement joins TRBV12-3 or TRBV12-4 to TRBJ1-5; D is unresolved. This CDR3 comprises 14 residues. Trimming took 1 base from V and 0 from J, leaving 4 bases between them. CDR3 loop: CASSLGLSNQPQHF. The CDR3 DNA follows: TGTGCCAGCAGTTTAGGCCTTAGCAATCAGCCCCAGCATTTT.

This clonotype has at least ten counts. The chain carries TRBV5-5 and TRBJ2-5; TRBD2 matches at 8 bases. Germline-derived CDR1 and CDR2 are SGHKS and YYEKEE (reference sequence). After removal of 0 bases from V and 5 bases from J, the junction contained 6 bases not matched to a gene. CDR3 size: 15 residues. This chain's CDR3 is CASSLAAGGVETQYF. The CDR3 DNA reads as TGTGCCAGCAGCTTGGCGGCGGGAGGAGTGGAGACCCAGTACTTC.

This clonotype occurred many times. This rearrangement joins TRBV6-1 to TRBJ1-2; TRBD1 might be the D (5 bases). V was pared by 6 bases and J by 4 bases, with 15 bases between. The V gene's germline CDR1 is MNHNS and CDR2 SASEGT. CDR3 length equals 14 residues. CDR3 sequence (DNA): TGTGCCAGCAGCCCAGAACCAGGGCCCTATGGCTACACCTTC. Its translation is CASSPEPGPYGYTF.

The sample holds many counts of this clonotype. The chain has TRBV4-2 and TRBJ1-3; a possible D gene is TRBD1 (6 bases). This CDR3 contains 16 residues. V was cut by 4 bases and J by 4 bases, with 17 bases left in between. The V gene's germline CDR1 is LGHNA and CDR2 YNFKEQ. The CDR3 bases are TGTGCCAGCAGCCCGTCCGGACAGCCGCTGGGAAACACCATATATTTT. It encodes CASSPSGQPLGNTIYF.

The chain couples TRBV12-3 or TRBV12-4 to TRBJ1-1; 9 nucleotides match TRBD1. CDR3 size: 14 residues. Trimming at V came to 5 bases and at J to 8 bases, leaving 9 bases not matched to a gene. CDR3: CASSQRAGTGEAFF. The DNA for the CDR3 is TGTGCCAGCAGTCAAAGGGCCGGGACAGGGGAAGCTTTCTTT.

This clonotype was picked up many times. The V gene is TRBV28, the J gene TRBJ2-5; no definite D call. V shed 5 bases and J shed 4 bases, with 17 bases lying between them. Germline V gives CDR1 MDHEN, CDR2 SYDVKM. The CDR3 loop spans 15 amino acids. CDR3 in DNA: TGTGCCAGCAGTGCTTTTTGGGTGTCGGGAGAGACCCAGTACTTC. Translating it yields CASSAFWVSGETQYF.

In this sample, this clonotype turned up a few times. The genes are TRBV29-1 and TRBJ2-7; the D gene is possibly TRBD2 (6 bases). Germline CDR1 reads SQVTM; CDR2 reads ANQGSEA. The germline V and J ends were trimmed by 1 base and 3 bases, with 16 bases remaining between them. This CDR3 is built from 15 residues. This CDR3 is CSVEAAGRGLYEQYF. The CDR3 DNA is TGCAGCGTTGAAGCCGCGGGACGGGGTCTCTACGAGCAGTACTTC.

This clonotype occurred once. The chain carries TRBV6-1 and TRBJ1-2; possibly TRBD1 for D (6 bases). CDR3 length: 14 residues. CDR1 is MNHNS and CDR2 is SASEGT in the germline V gene. Trimming removed 2 bases at V and 7 bases at J, with 14 bases between. As DNA, the CDR3 is TGTGCCAGCAGTGAAAAGACACAGGGTCGTGGCTACACCTTC. Translated: CASSEKTQGRGYTF.

V usage is TRBV18 and J usage is TRBJ1-5; D perhaps matches TRBD1 (5 bases). The CDR3 contains 14 residues. Looked up from germline, CDR1 is KGHSH and CDR2 is LQKENI. Between the trimmed V and J ends, which lost 5 bases and 4 bases, there was a span of 12 bases. The CDR3 region has the DNA TGTGCCAGCTCATACTTGGGGGGAAATCAGCCCCAGCATTTT. Translation gives CASSYLGGNQPQHF.

This clonotype was counted ten times or more. V and J are TRBV7-2 and TRBJ2-5, with 15 nucleotides matching TRBD2. V shed 1 base and J 6 bases; nucleotides not matched to a gene: 3. CDR3 length: 16 residues. Germline assignment: CDR1 SGHTA and CDR2 FQGNSA. Here the CDR3 DNA reads TGTGCCAGCAGCTTAGAAGGGACTAGCGGGAGGAAGACCCAGTACTTC. This translates into CASSLEGTSGRKTQYF.

This clonotype was found many times. The chain couples TRBV10-3 to TRBJ1-2; D remains unclear. From germline, CDR1 is ENHRY and CDR2 SYGVKD. V shed 4 bases and J shed 7 bases, with 13 bases lying between them. The length of the CDR3 is 13 residues. The CDR3 loop is CAISVYQASGYTF. The CDR3 bases are TGTGCCATCAGTGTCTATCAGGCTTCTGGCTACACCTTC.

This chain uses TRBV10-3 with TRBJ1-1; TRBD1 aligns across 7 bases. The CDR3 is made up of 11 amino acids. The germline gives CDR1 ENHRY, CDR2 SYGVKD. V dropped 8 bases and J dropped 3; count of bases not matched to a gene: 0. CDR3 DNA: TGTGCCATCGGGACAGACACTGAAGCTTTCTTT. It translates to CAIGTDTEAFF.